This T cell receptor (beta chain) appears in the sequencing data of a study of T cell changes during pregnancy in multiple sclerosis. The CDR3 spans 13 residues. Germline CDR1 and CDR2: MDHEN and SYDVKM. Trimming stripped 7 bases from V and 5 bases from J, with 12 bases between. The protocol was immunoSEQ multiplex PCR, while the TCRdb copy is restricted to in-frame clones and leaves out a portion. This sample has 50,000 or so clones, with 92% found just once. The sample consisted of CD4+ T cells from peripheral blood mononuclear cells, taken after pregnancy. The rearrangement joins TRBV28 to TRBJ2-1; D is perhaps TRBD2 (6 bases). The sequence came from a female donor with multiple sclerosis, enrolled in a pregnancy study. This CDR3 reads CASTGLNNNEQFF. The CDR3 coding sequence is TGTGCCAGCACGGGACTTAACAACAATGAGCAGTTCTTC.